This T cell receptor (beta chain) is from a study of blood T cell repertoires in COVID-19. Turning to the study itself: Researchers got acute and convalescent COVID-19 samples from the United States, Italy and Spain. In each case, the material was cDNA or gDNA derived from T cells, B-cell-depleted T cells, or PBMCs.

This CDR3 contains 14 residues. V lost 6 bases to trimming and J lost 2 bases; unmatched junction nucleotides: 3. CDR1 and CDR2 from the germline V gene are MNHEY and SVGAGI. Seattle cases were enrolled at active infection and followed longitudinally. Study processing details: Cell counts per sample came from amplifying reference gene primers. Libraries were prepared by immunoSEQ multiplex PCR; TCRdb keeps only in-frame clonotypes and omits some of them. V, J and clone size reflect that table, while D and trimming were determined from the DNA. The sample carries tens of thousands of clones, about 88% recorded once.

This clonotype was sampled from a woman aged 60-70 years with COVID-19, enrolled during active disease. Sample: peripheral blood. V gene TRBV6-5 combines with J gene TRBJ1-4; 7 bases fit TRBD1. CDR3 bases: TGTGCCAGCAGCAGACAGGGTACTAATGAAAAACTGTTTTTT. Protein product: CASSRQGTNEKLFF.